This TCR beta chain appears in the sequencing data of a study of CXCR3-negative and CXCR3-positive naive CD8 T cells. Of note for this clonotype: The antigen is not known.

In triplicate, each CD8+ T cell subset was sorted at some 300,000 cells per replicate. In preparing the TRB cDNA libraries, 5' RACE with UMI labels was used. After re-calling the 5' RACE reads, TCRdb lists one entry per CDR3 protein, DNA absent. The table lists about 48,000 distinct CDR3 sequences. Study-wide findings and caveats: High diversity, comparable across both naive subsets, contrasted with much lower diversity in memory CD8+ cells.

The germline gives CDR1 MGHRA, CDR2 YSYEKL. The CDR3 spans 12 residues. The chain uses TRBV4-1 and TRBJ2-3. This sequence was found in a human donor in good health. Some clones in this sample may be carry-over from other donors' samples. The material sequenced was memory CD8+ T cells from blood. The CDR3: CASSQGFDTQYF.